Below are 32 T cell receptor beta chains sequenced from a single sample in a study of cytotoxic CD8 clonotypes in ibrutinib-treated CLL (dated by TCRdb to about 2021). Libraries came from the immunoSEQ multiplex PCR assay. As stored in TCRdb, this immuneACCESS dataset retains in-frame rearrangements with V and J assigned. A fraction of the clones does not appear; measured against another copy, unresolved V genes explain less than half of the discrepancy, and the remainder lacks a known reason. The sample table records about 14,000 clones; almost 65% of these occur just once. The leading ten clones occupy 35% to 50% of the sample. This sample comprised PBMCs, obtained before ibrutinib treatment. These receptors all come from a human donor with chronic lymphocytic leukemia.

The chain has TRBV27 and TRBJ1-2, with 9 nucleotides matching TRBD1. CDR1 MNHEY and CDR2 SMNVEV come from the germline V gene (reference sequence). This CDR3 spans 16 amino acids. V gave up 6 bases and J gave up 5 bases; unmatched junction bases: 13. CDR3 residues: CASSLTGGGEGYGYTF. CDR3 nucleotide sequence: TGTGCCAGCAGCTTGACAGGGGGGGGAGAGGGGTATGGCTACACCTTC.

This clone is a singleton in its sample. This chain links TRBV19 with TRBJ2-7; D is tentatively TRBD1 or TRBD2 (5 bases each). V lost 4 bases, J lost 0 bases, and 13 bases lay in between. CDR1 and CDR2 from the germline V gene are LNHDA and SQIVND (reference sequence). This CDR3 spans 15 amino acids. This CDR3 is CASSSNRDRSYEQYF. CDR3 DNA: TGTGCCAGTAGTAGCAACCGGGACCGCTCCTACGAGCAGTACTTC.

The table lists this clone with a few counts. The rearrangement joins TRBV29-1 to TRBJ1-2, with 7 bases lining up with TRBD1. The CDR3 has 14 residues. After removal of 6 bases from V and 5 bases from J, the junction contained 12 bases not matched to a gene. Germline-derived CDR1 and CDR2 are SQVTM and ANQGSEA. For the CDR3, the DNA is TGCAGCGTGGGGGGGACAGCCTCCGCGTATGGCTACACCTTC. It specifies CSVGGTASAYGYTF.

The gene calls are TRBV6-1 and TRBJ1-3; 8 bases agree with TRBD1. Germline CDR1 reads MNHNS; CDR2 reads SASEGT. J was trimmed by 4 bases and V by 0 bases; bases with no gene match: 5. CDR3 length: 16 amino acids. CDR3 coding DNA: TGTGCCAGCAGTGAAGCCCAGGGGGCAGGGGGAAACACCATATATTTT. Its protein is CASSEAQGAGGNTIYF.

The chain employs TRBV11-2 and TRBJ2-3, with 8 nucleotides matching TRBD2. Germline V gene sequence: CDR1 SGHAT, CDR2 FQNNGV. The CDR3 totals 15 residues. V dropped 4 bases and J dropped 0; count of bases not matched to a gene: 3. Here the CDR3 reads CASSSRGGSTDTQYF. CDR3 coding DNA: TGTGCCAGCAGCTCACGGGGGGGCAGCACAGATACGCAGTATTTT.

This chain uses TRBV30 with TRBJ2-7; D might be TRBD1 or TRBD2, each matching 5 bases. With 4 bases removed from V and 1 base from J, the gap between germline ends came to 11 bases. The CDR3 has 13 amino acids. Germline CDR1 is GTSNPN and CDR2 is SVGIG (reference sequence). For the CDR3, the DNA is TGTGCCTGGACCTCTGAGGGGTCCTACGAGCAGTACTTC. The encoded protein is CAWTSEGSYEQYF.

The chain recombines TRBV19 with TRBJ2-7; 10 bases fit TRBD1. The CDR3 length is 15 residues. Germline trimming cut 6 bases from V and 2 bases from J; bases unmatched to any gene: 7. In germline, CDR1 is LNHDA, CDR2 SQIVND (reference sequence). In DNA form, the CDR3 reads TGTGCCAGTAGGCCCGGGACAGGGGAGGCCTACGAGCAGTACTTC. This translates into CASRPGTGEAYEQYF.

This chain joins TRBV2 and TRBJ2-1, with D possibly matching TRBD1 (5 bases). Germline V CDR1 and CDR2: SNHLY, FYNNEI. The CDR3 has 12 amino acids. V lost 4 bases to trimming and J lost 10 bases, with 11 bases between them. Written as DNA, the CDR3 is TGTGCCAGCAGTGTCGCAGGGTTAGAGCAGTTCTTC. Translation: CASSVAGLEQFF.

This chain connects TRBV11-2 to TRBJ2-5; 8 nucleotides align to TRBD2. The CDR3 length is 14 residues. Germline V gives CDR1 SGHAT, CDR2 FQNNGV. Losses at the gene ends were 1 base for V and 4 bases for J; bases not matched to a gene: 2. The CDR3 DNA reads as TGTGCCAGCAGCTTAGCGGGGGGGCCAGAGACCCAGTACTTC. Translation gives CASSLAGGPETQYF.

The chain uses TRBV27 and TRBJ2-7, with D tentatively TRBD1 (6 bases). The CDR3 length is 14 residues. The ends were cut back, 2 bases at V and 3 bases at J, with 11 bases in the middle. Per germline, CDR1 MNHEY and CDR2 SMNVEV (reference sequence). The CDR3 sequence: CASSLAGDLYEQYF. The CDR3 DNA follows: TGTGCCAGCAGTTTAGCAGGGGACCTCTACGAGCAGTACTTC.

The V gene is TRBV7-9, the J gene TRBJ2-7; D ambiguous. Germline CDR1 reads SEHNR; CDR2 reads FQNEAQ (reference sequence). This CDR3 has 11 residues. V was trimmed by 4 bases and J by 6 bases, leaving 7 bases between them. The CDR3 loop is CASSSTSEQYF. The DNA for the CDR3 is TGTGCCAGCAGCTCCACATCCGAGCAGTACTTC.

This clone is classed as medium-sized (0.01 to 0.1%). V is TRBV2 and J is TRBJ2-3, with 13 bases matching TRBD2. Germline CDR1 and CDR2: SNHLY and FYNNEI. V was clipped by 5 bases and J by 1 base; unmatched bases: 12. This CDR3 is built from 19 residues. As DNA, the CDR3 is TGTGCCAGCAGTCACTCTCGGGGGACTAGCGGGGCCGGCACAGATACGCAGTATTTT. It yields the protein CASSHSRGTSGAGTDTQYF.

This clone occurred a few times. This sequence joins TRBV15 and TRBJ1-1; 10 bases are shared with TRBD1. Trimming cost V 0 bases and J 1 base; bases outside gene matches: 5. The germline V gene has CDR1 LNHNV and CDR2 YYDKDF (reference sequence). The CDR3 contains 17 residues. The CDR3, as DNA: TGTGCCACCAGCAGAGATAGACAGGGGGCGCGGAACACTGAAGCTTTCTTT. Protein product: CATSRDRQGARNTEAFF. The full variable domain, with the rest looked up from reference TRBV15 and TRBJ1-1, is DAMVIQNPRYQVTQFGKPVTLSCSQTLNHNVMYWYQQKSSQAPKLLFHYYDKDFNNEADTPDNFQSRRPNTSFCFLDIRSPGLGDTAMYLCATSRDRQGARNTEAFFGQGTRLTVV.

The chain recombines TRBV5-8 with TRBJ2-1, with D maybe TRBD1 (5 bases). Germline V gene lookup returns CDR1 SGHTS and CDR2 YDEGEE. The CDR3 sequence is 17 residues long. Trimming left V 5 bases short and J 0 bases short, with 18 bases between. CDR3 bases: TGTGCCAGCAGTCCACCTGGCCCTACAGGCTCCTACAATGAGCAGTTCTTC. Amino acids: CASSPPGPTGSYNEQFF.

The gene calls are TRBV27 and TRBJ1-1, with D perhaps TRBD1 (6 bases). This CDR3 has 15 amino acids. The V gene lost 7 bases and the J gene lost 0 bases, with 15 bases spanning the gap. Germline CDR1 reads MNHEY; CDR2 reads SMNVEV (reference sequence). The CDR3 protein is CASTRRGNVNTEAFF. The CDR3, as DNA: TGTGCCAGCACCCGAAGGGGGAATGTGAACACTGAAGCTTTCTTT.

This clone has more than one count but fewer than ten. The V gene is TRBV5-4, the J gene TRBJ2-2; D remains ambiguous. Germline assignment: CDR1 SGHNT and CDR2 YYREEE (reference sequence). The CDR3 loop spans 14 amino acids. Trimming cost V 4 bases and J 0 bases, with 7 bases left between them. The CDR3 here is CASSPSSNTGELFF. CDR3 sequence (DNA): TGTGCCAGCAGCCCAAGTTCGAACACCGGGGAGCTGTTTTTT.

This clone was recorded many times. The chain has TRBV9 and TRBJ2-2; D gene unclear. Germline V gene sequence: CDR1 SGDLS, CDR2 YYNGEE. This CDR3 region has 16 residues. Trimming stripped 1 base from V and 3 bases from J, with 13 bases between. CDR3 DNA: TGTGCCAGCAGCGTATGGGCAGCGAGAGACACCGGGGAGCTGTTTTTT. This codes for CASSVWAARDTGELFF.

The rearrangement joins TRBV27 to TRBJ1-1; TRBD1 might be the D (5 bases). Germline assignment: CDR1 MNHEY and CDR2 SMNVEV (reference sequence). V lost 1 base, J lost 10 bases, and 10 bases lay in between. The CDR3 totals 12 residues. The CDR3 DNA reads TGTGCCAGCAGTTTATTGGGGGGTTCAGCTTTCTTT. Its translation is CASSLLGGSAFF.

The CDR3 DNA is TGTGCCAGCAGTGACCTTACCGGGACAATCACAGATACGCAGTATTTT. Its protein is CASSDLTGTITDTQYF. The gene calls are TRBV25-1 and TRBJ2-3; D may be TRBD1 (6 bases). Germline CDR1 MGHDK, CDR2 SYGVNS. The CDR3 consists of 16 residues. V lost 3 bases and J lost 2, with 15 bases in between.

This chain links TRBV5-4 with TRBJ1-1; D gene uncertain. The CDR3 is 12 amino acids. Germline V lookup: CDR1 SGHNT, CDR2 YYREEE (reference sequence). Trimming shortened V by 7 bases and J by 0 bases, and 7 bases separated the two germline ends. DNA of the CDR3: TGTGCCAGCCCGACACTGAACACTGAAGCTTTCTTT. Its protein product is CASPTLNTEAFF.

V gene TRBV27 combines with J gene TRBJ1-2; D may be TRBD1 (5 bases). CDR3 length equals 14 residues. CDR1 is MNHEY and CDR2 is SMNVEV in the germline V gene (reference sequence). Between the trimmed V and J ends, which lost 7 bases and 0 bases, there was a span of 12 bases. The CDR3 protein is CASNLKGSNYGYTF. CDR3 sequence (DNA): TGTGCCAGCAACCTGAAGGGGTCTAACTATGGCTACACCTTC.

This rearrangement joins TRBV4-1 to TRBJ2-5; 13 positions match TRBD2. The junction had 8 bases not matched to a gene; V was cut back by 3 bases and J by 4 bases. In germline, CDR1 is MGHRA, CDR2 YSYEKL. CDR3 length: 17 residues. CDR3 sequence: CASSQTTSGRTRETQYF. The CDR3, as DNA: TGCGCCAGCAGCCAGACGACTAGCGGGAGGACACGAGAGACCCAGTACTTC.

The chain employs TRBV5-4 and TRBJ2-3; the match to TRBD2 covers 9 bases. Losses at the gene ends were 4 bases for V and 6 bases for J; bases not matched to a gene: 6. This CDR3 is built from 14 residues. Germline CDR1 and CDR2: SGHNT and YYREEE (reference sequence). CDR3 sequence reads: CASSSGGSRDTQYF. CDR3 DNA sequence: TGTGCCAGCAGCAGCGGGGGGTCTAGGGATACGCAGTATTTT.

This clone came up a few times. This chain uses TRBV19 with TRBJ1-1; D might be TRBD1 (5 bases). The V end lost 2 bases, the J end lost 4 bases, and 14 bases lay between the germline ends. CDR1 and CDR2 from the germline V gene are LNHDA and SQIVND (reference sequence). The CDR3 has 15 amino acids. CDR3 sequence: CASSIIRGITTEAFF. The DNA of the CDR3 is TGTGCCAGTAGTATAATTCGGGGGATTACCACTGAAGCTTTCTTT. The whole variable domain, filled in from reference TRBV19 and TRBJ1-1, reads DGGITQSPKYLFRKEGQNVTLSCEQNLNHDAMYWYRQDPGQGLRLIYYSQIVNDFQKGDIAEGYSVSREKKESFPLTVTSAQKNPTAFYLCASSIIRGITTEAFFGQGTRLTVV.

The V and J genes are TRBV7-9 and TRBJ1-6; D call uncertain. From germline, CDR1 is SEHNR and CDR2 FQNEAQ (reference sequence). This CDR3 region has 12 residues. Trimming removed 1 base at V and 10 bases at J, with 5 bases between. CDR3 nucleotides: TGTGCCAGCAGCTTAGTCTCCTCACCCCTCCACTTT. Translating gives CASSLVSSPLHF.

The chain uses TRBV7-9 and TRBJ2-7; D may be TRBD2 (6 bases). Germline CDR1 is SEHNR and CDR2 is FQNEAQ (reference sequence). V lost 8 bases, J lost 2 bases, and 13 bases lay in between. The CDR3 contains 13 residues. CDR3 sequence reads: CASSGRITYEQYF. For the CDR3, the DNA is TGTGCCAGCTCGGGGAGGATCACCTACGAGCAGTACTTC. The full variable domain, its missing parts supplied by reference TRBV7-9 and TRBJ2-7, is DTGVSQNPRHKITKRGQNVTFRCDPISEHNRLYWYRQTLGQGPEFLTYFQNEAQLEKSRLLSDRFSAERPKGSFSTLEIQRTEQGDSAMYLCASSGRITYEQYFGPGTRLTVT.

This clone was observed a few times. V is TRBV5-1 and J is TRBJ1-1; weak D call: TRBD1 (5 bases). The V gene's germline CDR1 is SGHRS and CDR2 YFSETQ. The ends were cut back, 0 bases at V and 1 base at J, with 10 bases in the middle. The CDR3 has 15 amino acids. The CDR3 DNA reads TGCGCCAGCAGCTTGGAGGCAGGGTGGAACACTGAAGCTTTCTTT. Protein product: CASSLEAGWNTEAFF.

V usage is TRBV5-4 and J usage is TRBJ2-1; D is perhaps TRBD2 (5 bases). CDR1 SGHNT and CDR2 YYREEE come from the germline V gene (reference sequence). The V gene lost 4 bases and the J gene lost 8 bases, with 10 bases spanning the gap. The CDR3 is made up of 12 amino acids. The DNA of the CDR3 is TGTGCCAGCAGCACGGGAACCTATGAGCAGTTCTTC. Translated, it gives CASSTGTYEQFF.

J is TRBJ2-7 and V is TRBV5-4; D gene uncertain. V lost 4 bases, J lost 0 bases, and 14 bases lay in between. Germline V CDR1 and CDR2: SGHNT, YYREEE (reference sequence). The CDR3 runs 15 residues. The CDR3 DNA sequence: TGTGCCAGCAGCCTTGAAGGGCCCGGCTCCTACGAGCAGTACTTC. It specifies CASSLEGPGSYEQYF. The full variable domain, its missing parts supplied by reference TRBV5-4 and TRBJ2-7, is ETGVTQSPTHLIKTRGQQVTLRCSSQSGHNTVSWYQQALGQGPQFIFQYYREEENGRGNFPPRFSGLQFPNYSSELNVNALELDDSALYLCASSLEGPGSYEQYFGPGTRLTVT.

This clone was seen a few times. This chain links TRBV10-3 with TRBJ1-3; D is uncertain. V was clipped by 4 bases and J by 2 bases, with 9 bases between them. The CDR3 consists of 14 residues. Per the germline V gene, CDR1 is ENHRY and CDR2 is SYGVKD. CDR3 residues: CAISAGLTGNTIYF. In DNA form, the CDR3 reads TGTGCCATCAGTGCGGGGTTAACTGGAAACACCATATATTTT.

About this clone: The identical CDR3 is also encoded by other nucleotide sequences in the sample. The rearrangement uses TRBV18 and TRBJ1-1, with unresolved D. Trimming left V 6 bases short and J 3 bases short, with 11 bases between. CDR1 is KGHSH and CDR2 is LQKENI in the germline V gene. This CDR3 has 13 residues. The CDR3 DNA reads as TGTGCCAGCTCCCCTGGTCAGGACACTGAAGCTTTCTTT. Translating it yields CASSPGQDTEAFF.

This chain uses TRBV5-1 with TRBJ1-1; D is undetermined. CDR3 length equals 13 residues. The V and J ends lost 6 bases and 5 bases respectively, with 14 bases between them. In germline, CDR1 is SGHRS, CDR2 YFSETQ. CDR3 in DNA: TGCGCCAGCAAAGTGGCGGAATATACTGAAGCTTTCTTT. Amino acid sequence: CASKVAEYTEAFF.